One and the same sample provided the 25 T cell receptor beta chains below, sequenced in a study of post-analysis software for immune sequencing data. Study results and limitations: A few TRBV segments occurring more often in patients than controls included TRBV5-6, TRBV5-1 and TRBV20-1.

Their recognized antigens are unknown. cDNA libraries for TCR beta contained unique molecular identifiers. TCRdb fed the PCR reads into MiXCR, producing one record per CDR3 protein. This sample has 750,000 to 950,000 distinct CDR3 sequences, with 46% found just once. Sequenced: blood. These receptors originate from a girl aged 5-17 years with multiple sclerosis.

The chain uses TRBV6-2 or TRBV6-3 and TRBJ2-2; D is ambiguous. The CDR3 is 12 residues long. The germline V and J ends were trimmed by 4 bases and 4 bases, with 4 bases remaining between them. Germline lookup yields CDR1 MNHEY and CDR2 SVGEGT. The CDR3 region is CASSWATGELFF. In DNA form, the CDR3 reads TGTGCCAGCAGTTGGGCCACCGGGGAGCTGTTTTTT.

This rearrangement joins TRBV7-9 to TRBJ1-2; 9 bases align to TRBD1. Germline trimming cut 4 bases from V and 3 bases from J; bases unmatched to any gene: 12. The CDR3 contains 17 residues. Germline V gene sequence: CDR1 SEHNR, CDR2 FQNEAQ (reference sequence). As DNA, the CDR3 is TGTGCCAGCAGCTCGAACCCAGGGACAGGGAGGCACTATGGCTACACCTTC. The encoded protein is CASSSNPGTGRHYGYTF.

The chain joins TRBV20-1 to TRBJ2-4, with a possible D match to TRBD2 (6 bases). The CDR3 consists of 13 residues. From germline, CDR1 is DFQATT and CDR2 SNEGSKA (reference sequence). Trimming pared 7 bases from V and 6 bases from J, leaving 16 bases between. This CDR3 reads CSGSSGSSNIQYF. CDR3 in DNA: TGCAGTGGAAGCAGCGGGTCTTCAAACATTCAGTACTTC.

This clonotype has more than one count but fewer than ten. The gene calls are TRBV18 and TRBJ1-1; no clear D gene. Germline V lookup: CDR1 KGHSH, CDR2 LQKENI. Trimming took 3 bases from V and 1 from J, leaving 6 bases between them. This CDR3 is 13 amino acids long. As DNA, the CDR3 is TGTGCCAGCTCACCCTCGACGAACACTGAAGCTTTCTTT. This encodes CASSPSTNTEAFF.

The genes are TRBV12-3 or TRBV12-4 and TRBJ2-5; D tentatively fits TRBD1 or TRBD2 (5 bases each). The ends were cut back, 3 bases at V and 5 bases at J, with 10 bases in the middle. The CDR3 contains 13 residues. CDR3 in amino acids: CASSLGVLETQYF. The CDR3 DNA reads as TGTGCCAGCAGTTTGGGGGTATTGGAGACCCAGTACTTC.

The chain combines TRBV4-3 with TRBJ2-3, with 7 nucleotides matching TRBD2. Unmatched junction bases numbered 5, after V lost 3 bases and J lost 2 bases. In germline, CDR1 is LGHNA, CDR2 YSLEER. This CDR3 has 15 residues. This CDR3 is CASSQDGRFTDTQYF. The CDR3, as DNA: TGCGCCAGCAGCCAGGACGGGAGGTTCACAGATACGCAGTATTTT.

This clonotype was counted between two and nine times. The chain has TRBV20-1 and TRBJ2-5; tentatively, D is TRBD1 (6 bases). This CDR3 has 12 amino acids. Trimming cost V 6 bases and J 2 bases, with 10 bases left between them. CDR1 is DFQATT and CDR2 is SNEGSKA in the germline V gene (reference sequence). The CDR3 is CSATDRQETQYF. CDR3 in DNA: TGCAGTGCCACGGACAGACAAGAGACCCAGTACTTC.

Only a few counts were recorded for this clonotype. At one boundary the junction diverges from the germline segment, which might be a read error. The rearrangement links TRBV12-3 or TRBV12-4 to TRBJ2-1, with 11 bases matching TRBD2. CDR3 length: 16 residues. CDR3 nucleotide sequence: TGTGCCAGCAGTGTAGCGGGAGGGGGCCCCTACAATGAGCAGTTCTTC. Protein: CASSVAGGGPYNEQFF.

The chain couples TRBV7-2 to TRBJ2-4; 8 bases line up with TRBD2. Germline CDR1 SGHTA, CDR2 FQGNSA. This CDR3 has 16 amino acids. Trimming cost V 1 base and J 3 bases; bases outside gene matches: 5. CDR3 loop: CASSLGGTRHKNIQYF. The CDR3 DNA follows: TGTGCCAGCAGCTTAGGGGGGACTAGACACAAAAACATTCAGTACTTC.

The V call is TRBV2, the J call TRBJ2-7; no clear D gene. CDR3 length equals 14 residues. Trimming cost V 2 bases and J 0 bases, with 8 bases left between them. From germline, CDR1 is SNHLY and CDR2 FYNNEI. The CDR3 sequence is CASSEWQLSYEQYF. DNA for the CDR3: TGTGCCAGCAGTGAATGGCAGCTCTCCTACGAGCAGTACTTC.

This clonotype was observed a few times. The V gene is TRBV9, the J gene TRBJ2-3, with TRBD2 as a possible D gene (8 bases). V was shortened by 4 bases and J by 3 bases, with 15 bases between the two germline ends. The CDR3 consists of 15 residues. Germline V lookup: CDR1 SGDLS, CDR2 YYNGEE. The CDR3 loop is CASSPGGGPTDTQYF. In nucleotides, the CDR3 is TGTGCCAGCAGCCCGGGAGGGGGCCCTACAGATACGCAGTATTTT. Together with reference TRBV9 and TRBJ2-3, the CDR3 gives the full variable domain: DSGVTQTPKHLITATGQRVTLRCSPRSGDLSVYWYQQSLDQGLQFLIQYYNGEERAKGNILERFSAQQFPDLHSELNLSSLELGDSALYFCASSPGGGPTDTQYFGPGTRLTVL.

The V gene is TRBV7-9, the J gene TRBJ1-1; D gene uncertain. V lost 0 bases to trimming and J lost 0 bases, with 5 bases between them. The germline gives CDR1 SEHNR, CDR2 FQNEAQ (reference sequence). This CDR3 has 14 residues. CDR3 amino acids: CASSLASVNTEAFF. The CDR3 DNA follows: TGTGCCAGCAGCTTAGCGTCCGTGAACACTGAAGCTTTCTTT.

The chain recombines TRBV2 with TRBJ2-6; a weak D match, TRBD1 (6 bases). The germline gives CDR1 SNHLY, CDR2 FYNNEI. With 6 bases removed from V and 18 bases from J, the gap between germline ends came to 15 bases. CDR3 length: 11 residues. CDR3 protein: CASRDVLTGTF. CDR3 coding DNA: TGTGCCAGCAGAGACGTCTTGACAGGGACTTTC.

The chain employs TRBV7-8 and TRBJ1-5; D not certain. The CDR3 runs 14 residues. V lost 2 bases and J 3 bases, leaving 8 bases between the germline ends. Per germline, CDR1 SGHVS and CDR2 FQNEAQ. The CDR3 nucleotides read TGTGCCAGCAGCTTACTGGGCGCCAATCAGCCCCAGCATTTT. It specifies CASSLLGANQPQHF. The whole variable domain, filled in from reference TRBV7-8 and TRBJ1-5, reads GAGVSQSPRYKVAKRGQDVALRCDPISGHVSLFWYQQALGQGPEFLTYFQNEAQLDKSGLPSDRFFAERPEGSVSTLKIQRTQQEDSAVYLCASSLLGANQPQHFGDGTRLSIL.

This clonotype was seen a handful of times. The chain combines TRBV6-4 with TRBJ2-3; the match to TRBD2 covers 9 bases. V shed 6 bases, J shed 4 bases, and the junction held 8 bases outside the gene matches. Germline CDR1 reads MRHNA; CDR2 reads SNTAGT. CDR3 size: 15 residues. The CDR3 is CASRPSSGRSDTQYF. For the CDR3, the DNA is TGTGCCAGCAGGCCTAGTAGCGGGAGATCAGATACGCAGTATTTT.

The CDR3: CASSLPAGRGGEQFF. CDR3 DNA: TGTGCCAGCAGCCTCCCGGCGGGGAGGGGGGGTGAGCAGTTCTTC. The rearrangement uses TRBV13 and TRBJ2-1; possible D gene TRBD2, 7 bases. Trimming removed 5 bases from V and 9 bases from J, with 20 bases in between. This CDR3 has 15 amino acids. In germline, CDR1 is PRHDT, CDR2 FYEKMQ (reference sequence).

The chain uses TRBV11-2 and TRBJ2-4; no clear D gene. Germline values: CDR1 SGHAT, CDR2 FQNNGV. The ends were cut back, 1 base at V and 11 bases at J, with 9 bases in the middle. CDR3 length: 12 residues. The CDR3 sequence is CASSLADQLQYF. Here the CDR3 DNA reads TGTGCCAGCAGCTTAGCGGACCAGCTTCAGTACTTC.

The J gene is TRBJ2-3, the V gene TRBV27, with D unclear. Trimming removed 4 bases from V and 1 base from J, with 12 bases in between. The CDR3 runs to 15 residues. Looked up from germline, CDR1 is MNHEY and CDR2 is SMNVEV (reference sequence). For the CDR3, the DNA is TGTGCCAGCAGTTCTTTCCCCACTGGCACAGATACGCAGTATTTT. Translating gives CASSSFPTGTDTQYF.

This clonotype was observed a handful of times. The rearrangement joins TRBV29-1 to TRBJ2-7; tentatively, D is TRBD1 or TRBD2 (5 bases each). Trimming removed 4 bases at V and 2 bases at J, with 12 bases between. Germline assignment: CDR1 SQVTM and CDR2 ANQGSEA. This CDR3 region has 13 residues. The CDR3 nucleotides read TGCAGCGTTGTCTGGGACCCGCCCTACGAGCAGTACTTC. It yields the protein CSVVWDPPYEQYF.

The CDR3 DNA is TGTGCCATCAGTGGGGGTGAGGACTTCTACGAGCAGTACTTC. It translates to CAISGGEDFYEQYF. J is TRBJ2-7 and V is TRBV10-3; D is possibly TRBD2 (5 bases). CDR1 is ENHRY, CDR2 SYGVKD, per germline. Deletions cut 4 bases from V and 3 bases from J, with 13 bases between. The CDR3 is made up of 14 amino acids.

J is TRBJ1-2 and V is TRBV3-1; 10 bases line up with TRBD1. Trimming at V came to 0 bases and at J to 10 bases, leaving 2 bases not matched to a gene. CDR3 length equals 13 residues. Per germline, CDR1 LGHDT and CDR2 YNNKEL (reference sequence). For the CDR3, the DNA is TGTGCCAGCAGCCAAGAGGGGACAGGGGCCTACACCTTC. This gives the protein CASSQEGTGAYTF.

The chain employs TRBV6-2 or TRBV6-3 and TRBJ2-7; 7 bases match TRBD1. Germline trimming cut 7 bases from V and 5 bases from J; bases unmatched to any gene: 8. The germline gives CDR1 MNHEY, CDR2 SVGEGT. The CDR3 is made up of 13 amino acids. This chain's CDR3 is CASKHNRGHEQYF. For the CDR3, the DNA is TGTGCCAGCAAACATAACAGGGGCCACGAGCAGTACTTC.

Notes on this clonotype: An end of the junction does not agree with germline; a read error may underlie this. This chain connects TRBV7-9 to TRBJ2-7; D is undetermined. Germline lookup yields CDR1 SEHNR and CDR2 FQNEAQ (reference sequence). The CDR3 spans 14 residues. The CDR3 sequence: CTSSLYGPTEEQYF. CDR3 nucleotide sequence: TGTACCAGCAGCTTATATGGCCCCACAGAGGAGCAGTACTTC.

V usage is TRBV28 and J usage is TRBJ1-5; D uncertain. The germline V gene has CDR1 MDHEN and CDR2 SYDVKM. This CDR3 has 13 residues. The V gene lost 5 bases and the J gene lost 4 bases, with 9 bases spanning the gap. The CDR3 sequence: CASSPDANQPQHF. The DNA of the CDR3 is TGTGCCAGCAGTCCCGACGCTAATCAGCCCCAGCATTTT.

The V call is TRBV29-1, the J call TRBJ2-3; 7 bases are shared with TRBD1. The CDR3 contains 13 residues. Trimming cost V 4 bases and J 3 bases; bases outside gene matches: 4. Germline-derived CDR1 and CDR2 are SQVTM and ANQGSEA. The CDR3 DNA reads TGCAGCGTTGGGGCCAGGGGGACAGATACGCAGTATTTT. It codes for CSVGARGTDTQYF.